Below, one TCR beta chain is given with its context. The specificity of this receptor is unknown. The sample holds no much larger clone one base away, and base qualities are not on file. The sample is drawn from a study of blood T cell repertoires in COVID-19 (dated by TCRdb to the early 2020s). Background on the whole study: Samples from collaborators originated in the United States, Italy and Spain and spanned both the acute and convalescent phases of COVID-19. A de-identified subject ID, COVID-19 status, age in years and sex were almost always included in the sample metadata. The dataset comprised deeply sampled blood TCRbeta repertoires from subjects exposed to, actively infected with, or recovered from COVID-19. The samples were drawn from the first 160 participants of the ongoing ImmuneRACE study and from over 950 subjects provided by 6 global collaborators. The repertoires were released in a freely available public database intended as a resource for research on the immune response to SARS-CoV-2. The material from the prospective study consisted of cDNA or gDNA derived from T cells, B-cell-depleted T cells, or PBMCs. Where HLA class I and class II types were available, the types were taken from metadata supplied by the sample provider, not from assay-based typing.

The immunoSEQ Assay, a bias-controlled multiplex PCR, was used to amplify TCRbeta CDR3 regions from genomic DNA. The study's processing was this. Within the assay, amplification of reference gene primers was used to estimate how many nucleated cells each sample contained. To quantify the absolute abundance of each unique TCRbeta CDR3 rearrangement, sequence reads were collapsed and filtered. For each sample, productive Simpson clonality was calculated as the square root of Simpson's diversity index across productive rearrangements. TCRdb limited this immuneACCESS table to in-frame rearrangements with V and J called. A share of clones is missing; checked studies link under half to unresolved V genes, and the rest is unexplained. D and trimming were read from the DNA, whereas the V and J calls and clone size are those reported in that table. This sample is represented by 85,000 to 130,000 clones; about 80% of them were singletons. About 27% of the sample rests with the top ten.

Whole blood was collected in K2EDTA tubes by collaborating institutions according to the institutions' own protocols. For TCRbeta analysis, collaborator samples were shipped as frozen whole blood, as isolated PBMCs, or as DNA extracted from either sample type. The CDR3 runs 15 amino acids, cysteine and phenylalanine included. The retained sequence is limited to the CDR3, 45 bases, with the frame set at the first base. For this chain, trimming is 3 bases at the V end and 8 bases at the J end, and the number of junction bases without a gene match is 8. The germline V gene sets CDR1 to SGHDT and CDR2 to YYEEEE. Summary of the overall study and its limitations: The amount of clinical and demographic metadata varied by source and participant and was provided uncurated.

Material: peripheral blood. The chain employs TRBV5-6 and TRBJ1-4, and TRBD1 aligns with 9 junction nucleotides. The receptor was derived from a man in his 60s with acute or convalescent COVID-19. The DNA sequence follows: TGTGCCAGCAGCTCACCGGGACAGGGTGAGGAAAAACTGTTTTTT. It is translated as CASSSPGQGEEKLFF. Reference TRBV5-6 and TRBJ1-4 proteins supply the regions before and after the CDR3; the full variable domain is: DAGVTQSPTHLIKTRGQQVTLRCSPKSGHDTVSWYQQALGQGPQFIFQYYEEEERQRGNFPDRFSGHQFPNYSSELNVNALLLGDSALYLCASSSPGQGEEKLFFGSGTQLSVL.